A selection of T cell receptor beta chains follows, all from one sample in a study of cytotoxic CD8 clonotypes in ibrutinib-treated CLL. Assay used: immunoSEQ multiplex PCR; TCRdb lists only in-frame clones, some missing. Of around 300,000 clones listed, just under 80% are singletons. Sequenced here: PBMCs, sampled before ibrutinib treatment. The receptors were gathered from a human donor with chronic lymphocytic leukemia. Each CDR3 is given with its conserved first and last residue. Each record gives: D gene, clone size, J gene, V gene, CDR3 protein, CDR3 DNA. D genes are given only for firm matches. Where a row states a size, it is once, few, many or the class of an expanded clone; other rows omit it.

TRBD2	.	TRBJ2-1	TRBV5-6	CASSLILAAPTYNEQFF	TGTGCCAGCAGCTTGATACTAGCGGCCCCAACCTACAATGAGCAGTTCTTC
.	.	TRBJ2-7	TRBV5-1	CASSLGQGWIYEQYF	TGCGCCAGCAGCTTGGGGCAGGGCTGGATCTACGAGCAGTACTTC
TRBD1	.	TRBJ2-5	TRBV2	CASGNGGQGVQETQYF	TGTGCCAGCGGGAATGGGGGACAGGGGGTCCAAGAGACCCAGTACTTC
TRBD1	.	TRBJ2-3	TRBV19	CASSARQGPGGDTQYF	TGTGCCAGTAGTGCCCGACAGGGGCCTGGAGGAGATACGCAGTATTTT
TRBD1	once	TRBJ1-1	TRBV4-2	CASSRDRGNTEAFF	TGTGCCAGCAGCCGAGACAGGGGGAACACTGAAGCTTTCTTT
.	.	TRBJ2-7	TRBV5-1	CASRRSDDYEQYF	TGCGCCAGCAGAAGGAGCGATGACTACGAGCAGTACTTC
.	.	TRBJ2-1	TRBV12-5	CASGLIRVGNEQFF	TGTGCTAGTGGTTTGATCAGGGTAGGGAATGAGCAGTTCTTC
.	few	TRBJ1-2	TRBV2	CASSVEGNYGYTF	TGTGCCAGCAGTGTAGAGGGAAACTATGGCTACACCTTC
.	.	TRBJ1-2	TRBV10-2	CASSPAGDNYGYTF	TGCGCCAGCAGTCCCGCAGGCGATAACTATGGCTACACCTTC
.	.	TRBJ2-7	TRBV5-1	CASSLDRAKRYF	TGCGCCAGCAGCTTGGACAGGGCAAAGCGGTACTTC
.	.	TRBJ2-7	TRBV7-2	CASSLVPGAGEQYF	TGTGCCAGCAGCTTAGTCCCGGGGGCGGGTGAGCAGTACTTC
.	.	TRBJ1-3	TRBV15	CATSRHKGLGNTIYF	TGTGCCACCAGCAGACACAAGGGATTAGGAAACACCATATATTTT
TRBD1	.	TRBJ2-3	TRBV5-1	CASSLYGQGTDTQYF	TGCGCCAGCAGCTTATACGGACAGGGCACAGATACGCAGTATTTT
.	.	TRBJ2-3	TRBV11-2	CASSLTGPDTQYF	TGTGCCAGCAGCTTAACAGGGCCAGATACGCAGTATTTT
.	.	TRBJ1-1	TRBV27	CASSVGQNTEAFF	TGTGCCAGCAGTGTTGGACAGAACACTGAAGCTTTCTTT
.	.	TRBJ2-3	TRBV25-1	CASRATGVTDTQYF	TGTGCCAGCAGGGCCACCGGGGTAACAGATACGCAGTATTTT
TRBD2	.	TRBJ2-1	TRBV2	CASSEASGRPYNEQFF	TGTGCCAGCAGTGAAGCCAGCGGGAGGCCCTACAATGAGCAGTTCTTC
.	few	TRBJ2-2	TRBV30	CAWSVVLSGELFF	TGTGCCTGGAGTGTCGTGTTGTCCGGGGAGCTGTTTTTT
.	.	TRBJ2-3	TRBV5-1	CASSLYSNTDTQYF	TGCGCCAGCAGCTTGTATTCTAACACAGATACGCAGTATTTT
TRBD2	.	TRBJ2-1	TRBV2	CASSGVGQDGKTSGLSSYNEQFF	TGTGCCAGCAGTGGGGTGGGGCAGGATGGGAAGACTAGCGGGTTAAGCTCCTACAATGAGCAGTTCTTC
.	few	TRBJ1-2	TRBV28	CATDVAGSVYGYTF	TGTGCCACAGACGTGGCAGGGAGTGTATATGGCTACACCTTC
.	.	TRBJ1-2	TRBV6-5	CASSYQQGAYYGYTF	TGTGCCAGCAGTTACCAACAGGGTGCCTACTATGGCTACACCTTC
.	.	TRBJ2-3	TRBV10-3	CAISDLDTQYF	TGTGCCATCAGTGATTTGGATACGCAGTATTTT
.	.	TRBJ2-7	TRBV7-2	CASSRDSSKYEQYF	TGTGCCAGCAGCCGGGACTCTTCGAAGTACGAGCAGTACTTC
TRBD2	.	TRBJ2-7	TRBV6-1	CASSWTSDYEQYF	TGTGCCAGCAGTTGGACTAGCGACTACGAGCAGTACTTC
.	.	TRBJ2-3	TRBV25-1	CASSEWAGTIADTQYF	TGTGCCAGCAGTGAATGGGCAGGGACAATCGCAGATACGCAGTATTTT
.	.	TRBJ1-5	TRBV7-2	CASSLGGEYNQPQHF	TGTGCCAGCAGCTTAGGAGGGGAATACAATCAGCCCCAGCATTTT
.	.	TRBJ2-3	TRBV9	CASSGNAGPSTDTQYF	TGTGCCAGCAGCGGAAACGCGGGACCCAGCACAGATACGCAGTATTTT
TRBD1	.	TRBJ2-7	TRBV5-4	CASSSPSGGYEQYF	TGTGCCAGCAGCTCACCGTCAGGGGGCTACGAGCAGTACTTC
TRBD1	.	TRBJ1-1	TRBV28	CASRNWRGTGVMNTEAFF	TGTGCCAGCAGAAATTGGCGCGGGACAGGGGTAATGAACACTGAAGCTTTCTTT
.	.	TRBJ1-4	TRBV10-2	CASRNQGEKLFF	TGCGCCAGCAGAAACCAGGGGGAAAAACTGTTTTTT
TRBD2	once	TRBJ2-1	TRBV4-2	CASSQDFGLAGGNEQFF	TGTGCCAGCAGCCAAGATTTTGGCCTAGCGGGAGGCAATGAGCAGTTCTTC
.	.	TRBJ2-7	TRBV5-6	CASSSLGSYEQYF	TGTGCCAGCAGCTCCCTGGGGAGCTACGAGCAGTACTTC
.	.	TRBJ2-1	TRBV27	CASSISSYNEQFF	TGTGCCAGCAGCATATCGTCCTACAATGAGCAGTTCTTC
.	.	TRBJ2-7	TRBV15	CATSQEPGYEQYF	TGTGCCACCAGCCAGGAGCCGGGTTACGAGCAGTACTTC
.	.	TRBJ2-1	TRBV9	CASSVELAYNEQFF	TGTGCCAGCAGCGTAGAACTAGCATACAATGAGCAGTTCTTC
TRBD2	.	TRBJ2-2	TRBV29-1	CSVQSSGSRAGELFF	TGCAGCGTTCAGTCTAGCGGGAGCCGGGCCGGGGAGCTGTTTTTT
.	.	TRBJ2-5	TRBV6-1	CASSANRQGGFSQYF	TGTGCCAGCAGTGCCAACCGACAGGGAGGATTTTCGCAGTACTTC
.	.	TRBJ1-5	TRBV18	CASSLRGANQPQHF	TGTGCCAGCTCACTTAGGGGGGCCAATCAGCCCCAGCATTTT
.	.	TRBJ1-2	TRBV28	CASSPRRYGYTF	TGTGCCAGCAGCCCCAGGAGATATGGCTACACCTTC
.	.	TRBJ1-2	TRBV10-3	CAISESSTLANYGYTF	TGTGCCATCAGTGAGTCATCAACGCTAGCTAACTATGGCTACACCTTC
.	.	TRBJ2-1	TRBV2	CASSEYNEQFF	TGTGCCAGCAGTGAATACAATGAGCAGTTCTTC
TRBD1	.	TRBJ2-7	TRBV7-3	CASSLGDSYEQYF	TGTGCCAGCAGCTTAGGGGACAGCTACGAGCAGTACTTC
TRBD2	.	TRBJ2-7	TRBV19	CASSTTSGSYEQYF	TGTGCCAGTAGTACTACTAGCGGGTCCTACGAGCAGTACTTC
TRBD2	.	TRBJ2-1	TRBV9	CASSVGTSGRNEQFF	TGTGCCAGCAGCGTAGGGACTAGCGGGAGAAATGAGCAGTTCTTC
.	.	TRBJ1-2	TRBV7-3	CASSESPSQFSYGYTF	TGTGCCAGCAGCGAATCCCCCTCACAGTTCAGCTATGGCTACACCTTC
.	few	TRBJ1-5	TRBV9	CASSVDGRGDQPQHF	TGTGCCAGCAGCGTAGATGGGAGGGGCGATCAGCCCCAGCATTTT
.	.	TRBJ2-7	TRBV5-5	CASSLYGDEQYF	TGTGCCAGCAGCTTATACGGGGACGAGCAGTACTTC
TRBD1	.	TRBJ1-5	TRBV27	CASHSGGTGDFQPQHF	TGTGCCAGCCACAGCGGGGGGACAGGGGACTTTCAGCCCCAGCATTTT
TRBD1	.	TRBJ1-2	TRBV7-2	CASSIETGYYGYTF	TGTGCCAGCAGCATTGAGACAGGGTACTATGGCTACACCTTC
.	.	TRBJ2-3	TRBV1	CTSSSRTGGTDTQYF	TGCACCAGCAGCTCCAGGACAGGCGGCACAGATACGCAGTATTTT
.	.	TRBJ1-1	TRBV25-1	CASSPAGSNTEAFF	TGTGCCAGCAGTCCCGCGGGGTCAAACACTGAAGCTTTCTTT